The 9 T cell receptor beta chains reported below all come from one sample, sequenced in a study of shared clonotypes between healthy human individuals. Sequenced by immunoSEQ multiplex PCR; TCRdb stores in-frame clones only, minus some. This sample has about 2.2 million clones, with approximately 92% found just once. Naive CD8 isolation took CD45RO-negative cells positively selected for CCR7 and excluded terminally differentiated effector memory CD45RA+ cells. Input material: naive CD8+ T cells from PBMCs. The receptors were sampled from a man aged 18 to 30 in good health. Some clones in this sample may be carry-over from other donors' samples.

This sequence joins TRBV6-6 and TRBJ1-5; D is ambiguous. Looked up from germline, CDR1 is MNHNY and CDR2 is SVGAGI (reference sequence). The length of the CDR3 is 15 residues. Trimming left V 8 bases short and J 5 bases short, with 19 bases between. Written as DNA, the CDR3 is TGTGCCAGCCGCGACGTCGGAGGGAGGGATCAGCCCCAGCATTTT. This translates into CASRDVGGRDQPQHF.

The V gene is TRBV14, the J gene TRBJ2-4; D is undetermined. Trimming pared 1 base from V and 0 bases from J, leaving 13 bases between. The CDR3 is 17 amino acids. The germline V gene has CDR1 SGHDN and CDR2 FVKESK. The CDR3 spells CASSQGGVLAAKNIQYF. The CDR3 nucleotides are TGTGCCAGCAGCCAAGGAGGTGTCCTTGCAGCCAAAAACATTCAGTACTTC.

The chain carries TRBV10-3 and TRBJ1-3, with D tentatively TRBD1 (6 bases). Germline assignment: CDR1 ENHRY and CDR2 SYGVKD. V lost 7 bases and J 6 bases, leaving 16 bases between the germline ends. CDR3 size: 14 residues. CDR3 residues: CAITAGWGPNTIYF. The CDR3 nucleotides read TGTGCCATCACCGCCGGATGGGGGCCAAACACCATATATTTT.

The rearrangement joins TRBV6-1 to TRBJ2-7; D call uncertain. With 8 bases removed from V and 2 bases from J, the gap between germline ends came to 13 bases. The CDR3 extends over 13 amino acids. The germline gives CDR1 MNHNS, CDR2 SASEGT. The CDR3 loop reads CASVGYLPYEQYF. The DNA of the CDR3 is TGTGCCAGCGTGGGTTATCTCCCCTACGAGCAGTACTTC.

In nucleotides, the CDR3 is TGTGCCAGCAGTTTAAGGCCGGACGAGCAGTACTTC. Its translation is CASSLRPDEQYF. The V and J genes are TRBV27 and TRBJ2-7; D is unresolved. This CDR3 has 12 residues. The germline V gene has CDR1 MNHEY and CDR2 SMNVEV (reference sequence). V lost 2 bases and J 5 bases, leaving 7 bases between the germline ends.

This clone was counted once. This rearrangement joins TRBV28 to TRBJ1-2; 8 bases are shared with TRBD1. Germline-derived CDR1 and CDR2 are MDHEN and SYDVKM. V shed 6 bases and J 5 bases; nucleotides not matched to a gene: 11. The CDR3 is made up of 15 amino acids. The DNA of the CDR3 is TGTGCCAGCAGCCGAGCCGGACAGGGCGGTTATGGCTACACCTTC. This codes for CASSRAGQGGYGYTF.

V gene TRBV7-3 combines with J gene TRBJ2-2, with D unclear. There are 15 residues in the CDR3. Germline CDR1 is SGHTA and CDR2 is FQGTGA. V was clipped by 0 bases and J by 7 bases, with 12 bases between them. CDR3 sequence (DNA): TGTGCCAGCAGCTTAACGGGCGGATGGAACGGGGAGCTGTTTTTT. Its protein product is CASSLTGGWNGELFF.

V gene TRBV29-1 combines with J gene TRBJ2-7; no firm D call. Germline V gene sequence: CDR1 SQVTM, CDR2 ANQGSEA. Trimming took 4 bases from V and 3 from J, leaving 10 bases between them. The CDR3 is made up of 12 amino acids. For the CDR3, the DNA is TGCAGCGTTGGTAACGGAGTCTACGAGCAGTACTTC. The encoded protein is CSVGNGVYEQYF.

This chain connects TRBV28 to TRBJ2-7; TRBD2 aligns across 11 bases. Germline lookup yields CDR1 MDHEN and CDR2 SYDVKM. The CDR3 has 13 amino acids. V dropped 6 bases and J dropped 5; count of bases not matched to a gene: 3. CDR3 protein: CASRLAGEHEQYF. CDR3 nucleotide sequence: TGTGCCAGCAGACTAGCGGGAGAACACGAGCAGTACTTC.